This TCR beta chain came from a study of T-cell memory formation after mild COVID-19. Overall study: Clusters of TCRs were largely donor specific.

TCRdb processed the 5' RACE reads anew with MiXCR; each CDR3 protein has one entry. Of 300,000 to 350,000 distinct CDR3 sequences listed, around 15% were seen once; the top ten hold 22%. CDR1 is MGHDK and CDR2 is SYGVNS in the germline V gene. The CDR3 contains 12 residues. Trimming cost V 6 bases and J 2 bases, with 5 bases left between them. Findings and limits, study-wide: Clones that got smaller from day 15 to 85 had even CD4/CD8, while clones growing later tipped toward CD4+. Among contracting clones, CD4+ were mainly CM/EM and CD8+ enriched in EMRA.

This clonotype showed up just a few times. The antigen is undetermined. The receptor comes from a man younger than 35 who had mild COVID-19 (a few samples of this study predate the infection). Cell type and time point are not known. Sequencing used PBMCs or a T cell subset sorted from them (not recorded which). The chain links TRBV25-1 to TRBJ1-3; D uncertain. The CDR3 spells CASSGPGNTIYF. The CDR3 region has the DNA TGTGCCAGCAGCGGTCCTGGAAACACCATATATTTT.